What follows are 11 T cell receptor beta chains derived from one specimen sequenced in a study of T-cell memory formation after mild COVID-19. TCRdb processed the 5' RACE reads anew with MiXCR; each CDR3 protein has one entry. The table lists hundreds of thousands of distinct CDR3 sequences, approximately 15% of them singletons. The sample consisted of PBMCs or a T cell subset sorted from them (not recorded which). These receptors originate from a man aged 18 to 30 who had mild COVID-19 (a few samples of this study predate the infection). Cell type and time point are not known.

This clonotype was found a few times. The chain links TRBV10-3 to TRBJ1-6; D may be TRBD1 (5 bases). Germline V gives CDR1 ENHRY, CDR2 SYGVKD. V was pared by 0 bases and J by 10 bases, with 10 bases between. The CDR3 is 14 residues long. The CDR3 protein is CAISESGEGSPLHF. The CDR3 region has the DNA TGTGCCATCAGTGAGTCCGGGGAGGGGTCACCCCTCCACTTT.

This clonotype has just a few counts. The rearrangement links TRBV7-2 to TRBJ1-1; no clear D gene. This CDR3 has 14 residues. V dropped 5 bases and J dropped 1 base, with 11 bases sitting between them. Germline CDR1 SGHTA, CDR2 FQGNSA. The DNA of the CDR3 is TGTGCCAGCAGCCCCTCCTCGACGAACACTGAAGCTTTCTTT. Translating it yields CASSPSSTNTEAFF.

The chain couples TRBV2 to TRBJ1-1, with D hard to call. Germline CDR1 is SNHLY and CDR2 is FYNNEI. The V gene lost 1 base and the J gene lost 0 bases, with 9 bases spanning the gap. The CDR3 totals 15 residues. The CDR3 region is CASSEEYFMNTEAFF. The CDR3 DNA is TGTGCCAGCAGTGAAGAGTACTTTATGAACACTGAAGCTTTCTTT.

This clonotype showed up just a few times. The genes are TRBV3-1 and TRBJ2-1; D perhaps matches TRBD1 (7 bases). This CDR3 contains 14 residues. The germline CDR1 and CDR2 sequences are LGHDT and YNNKEL (reference sequence). The V and J ends lost 1 base and 8 bases respectively, with 12 bases between them. CDR3 nucleotide sequence: TGTGCCAGCAGCCAAGGGCAGGGGGGTCATGAGCAGTTCTTC. Translated: CASSQGQGGHEQFF.

V is TRBV6-5 and J is TRBJ2-4; D tentatively reads TRBD1 or TRBD2 (6 bases each). CDR3 length equals 12 residues. Trimming cost V 6 bases and J 11 bases, with 14 bases left between them. Germline V gene sequence: CDR1 MNHEY, CDR2 SVGAGI. The CDR3 is CASRPEGGLQYF. The CDR3 region has the DNA TGTGCCAGCAGGCCAGAGGGGGGTCTTCAGTACTTC.

In regard to this clonotype: A clone one base away is much larger, so this may be a read error. The gene calls are TRBV24-1 and TRBJ2-3, with D hard to call. The CDR3 totals 12 residues. With 5 bases removed from V and 2 bases from J, the gap between germline ends came to 4 bases. The V gene's germline CDR1 is KGHDR and CDR2 SFDVKD. The CDR3 DNA reads as TGTGCCACCAGTGGGAACACAGATACGCAGTATTTT. This codes for CATSGNTDTQYF.

The V and J genes are TRBV12-3 or TRBV12-4 and TRBJ2-7; 12 bases line up with TRBD1. V was clipped by 7 bases and J by 2 bases; unmatched bases: 6. There are 15 residues in the CDR3. CDR3 residues: CASTPGQGATYEQYF. CDR3 nucleotide sequence: TGTGCCAGCACCCCGGGACAGGGGGCCACCTACGAGCAGTACTTC.

This sequence joins TRBV5-1 and TRBJ2-1; the match to TRBD1 covers 10 bases. J was trimmed by 8 bases and V by 0 bases; bases with no gene match: 5. CDR3 size: 15 residues. CDR1 and CDR2 from the germline V gene are SGHRS and YFSETQ. CDR3 protein: CASSLEGTGVYEQFF. The DNA of the CDR3 is TGCGCCAGCAGCTTGGAAGGGACAGGGGTGTATGAGCAGTTCTTC.

This rearrangement joins TRBV20-1 to TRBJ2-1; D gene ambiguous. Germline V lookup: CDR1 DFQATT, CDR2 SNEGSKA (reference sequence). With 3 bases removed from V and 7 bases from J, the gap between germline ends came to 10 bases. The CDR3 sequence is 12 residues long. CDR3 residues: CSASLSLNEQFF. Written as DNA, the CDR3 is TGCAGTGCTAGCTTATCGCTGAATGAGCAGTTCTTC.

This clonotype was counted a few times. The chain joins TRBV11-2 to TRBJ2-2; D is possibly TRBD1 (5 bases). Germline CDR1 and CDR2: SGHAT and FQNNGV. This CDR3 is 15 amino acids long. Trimming pared 5 bases from V and 1 base from J, leaving 11 bases between. This chain's CDR3 is CASSPITGNTGELFF. The CDR3 bases are TGTGCCAGCAGCCCAATTACAGGGAACACCGGGGAGCTGTTTTTT.

The rearrangement links TRBV25-1 to TRBJ1-2; D is possibly TRBD1 (5 bases). V lost 3 bases and J lost 3, with 8 bases in between. The CDR3 runs to 13 residues. The germline gives CDR1 MGHDK, CDR2 SYGVNS. The CDR3, as DNA: TGTGCCAGCAGTGATGGGGCGGACTATGGCTACACCTTC. This translates into CASSDGADYGYTF.